This T cell receptor (beta chain) was recorded in a study of blood T cell repertoires in COVID-19. Produced via immunoSEQ multiplex PCR; TCRdb's table is partial and in-frame only. Of a few hundred thousand clones in the sample, about nine tenths were seen once. Sequenced sample: peripheral blood. The receptor comes from a woman in her twenties or thirties with COVID-19, enrolled during active disease.

The CDR3 here is CASSEIGTAEWFVYTEAFF. The CDR3 bases are TGTGCCAGCAGTGAAATTGGGACAGCAGAGTGGTTCGTTTACACTGAAGCTTTCTTT. The J gene is TRBJ1-1, the V gene TRBV6-1, with 7 bases that match TRBD1. This CDR3 region has 19 residues. CDR1 is MNHNS and CDR2 is SASEGT in the germline V gene. V lost 2 bases, J lost 3 bases, and 18 bases stayed unmatched.